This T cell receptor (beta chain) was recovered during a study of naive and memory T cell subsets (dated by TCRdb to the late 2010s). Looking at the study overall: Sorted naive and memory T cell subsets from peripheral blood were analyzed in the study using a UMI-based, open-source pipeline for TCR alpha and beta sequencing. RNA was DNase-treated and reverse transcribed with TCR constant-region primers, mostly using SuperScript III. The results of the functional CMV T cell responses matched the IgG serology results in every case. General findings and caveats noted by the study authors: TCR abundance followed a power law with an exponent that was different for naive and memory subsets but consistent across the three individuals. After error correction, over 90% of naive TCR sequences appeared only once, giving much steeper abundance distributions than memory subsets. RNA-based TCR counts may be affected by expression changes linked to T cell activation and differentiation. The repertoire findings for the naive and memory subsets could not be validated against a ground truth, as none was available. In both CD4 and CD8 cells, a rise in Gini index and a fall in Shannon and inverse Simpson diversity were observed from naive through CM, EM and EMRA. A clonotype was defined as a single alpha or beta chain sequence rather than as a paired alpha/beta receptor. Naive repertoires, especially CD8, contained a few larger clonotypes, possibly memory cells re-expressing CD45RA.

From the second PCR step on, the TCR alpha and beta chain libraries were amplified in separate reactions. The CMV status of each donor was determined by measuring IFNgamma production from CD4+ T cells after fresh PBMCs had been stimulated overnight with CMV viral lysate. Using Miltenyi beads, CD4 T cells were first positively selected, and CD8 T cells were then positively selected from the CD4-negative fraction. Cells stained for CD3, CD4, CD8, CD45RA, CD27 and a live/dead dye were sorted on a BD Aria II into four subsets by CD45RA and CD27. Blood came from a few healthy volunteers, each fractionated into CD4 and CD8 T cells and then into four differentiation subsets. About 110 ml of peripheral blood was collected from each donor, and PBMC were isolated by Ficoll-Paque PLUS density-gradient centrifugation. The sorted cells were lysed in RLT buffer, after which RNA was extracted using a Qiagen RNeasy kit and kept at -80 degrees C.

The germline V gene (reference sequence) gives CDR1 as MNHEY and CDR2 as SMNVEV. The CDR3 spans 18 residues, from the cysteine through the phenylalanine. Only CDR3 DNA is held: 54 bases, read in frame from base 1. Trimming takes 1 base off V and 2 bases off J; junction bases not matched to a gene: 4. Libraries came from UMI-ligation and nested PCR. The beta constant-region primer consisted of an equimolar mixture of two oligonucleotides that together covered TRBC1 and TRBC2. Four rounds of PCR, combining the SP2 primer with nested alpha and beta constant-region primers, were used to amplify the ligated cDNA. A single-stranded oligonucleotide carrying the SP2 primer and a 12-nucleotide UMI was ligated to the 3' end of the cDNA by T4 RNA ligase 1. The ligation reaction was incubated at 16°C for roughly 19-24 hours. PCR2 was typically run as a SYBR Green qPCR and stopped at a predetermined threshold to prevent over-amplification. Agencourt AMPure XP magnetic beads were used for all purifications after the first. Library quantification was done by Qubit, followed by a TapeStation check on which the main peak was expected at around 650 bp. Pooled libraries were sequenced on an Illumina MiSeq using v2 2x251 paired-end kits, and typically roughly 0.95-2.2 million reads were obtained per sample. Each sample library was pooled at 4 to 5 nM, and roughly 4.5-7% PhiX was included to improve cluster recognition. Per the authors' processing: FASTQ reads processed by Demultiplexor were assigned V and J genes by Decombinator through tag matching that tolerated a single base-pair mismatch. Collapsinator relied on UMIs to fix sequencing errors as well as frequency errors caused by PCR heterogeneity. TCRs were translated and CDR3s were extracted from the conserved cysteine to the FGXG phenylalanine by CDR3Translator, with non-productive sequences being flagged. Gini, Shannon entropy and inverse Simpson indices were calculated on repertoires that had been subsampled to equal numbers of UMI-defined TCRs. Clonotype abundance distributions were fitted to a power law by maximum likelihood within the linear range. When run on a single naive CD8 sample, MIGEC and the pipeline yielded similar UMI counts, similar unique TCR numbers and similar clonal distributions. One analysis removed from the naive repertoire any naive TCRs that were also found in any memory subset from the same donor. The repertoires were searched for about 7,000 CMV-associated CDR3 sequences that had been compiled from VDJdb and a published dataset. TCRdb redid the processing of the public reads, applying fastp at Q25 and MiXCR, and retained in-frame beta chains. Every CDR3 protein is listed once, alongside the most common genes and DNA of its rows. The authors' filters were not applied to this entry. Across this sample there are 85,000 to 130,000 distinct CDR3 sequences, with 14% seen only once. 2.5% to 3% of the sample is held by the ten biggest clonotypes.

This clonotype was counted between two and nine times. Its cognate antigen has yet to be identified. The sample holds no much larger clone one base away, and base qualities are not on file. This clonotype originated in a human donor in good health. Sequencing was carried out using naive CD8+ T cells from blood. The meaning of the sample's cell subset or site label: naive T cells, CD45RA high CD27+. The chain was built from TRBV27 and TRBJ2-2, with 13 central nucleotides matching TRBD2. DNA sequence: TGTGCCAGCAGTTTATTCACTAGCGGGGGGGCAAACACCGGGGAGCTGTTTTTT. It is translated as CASSLFTSGGANTGELFF.